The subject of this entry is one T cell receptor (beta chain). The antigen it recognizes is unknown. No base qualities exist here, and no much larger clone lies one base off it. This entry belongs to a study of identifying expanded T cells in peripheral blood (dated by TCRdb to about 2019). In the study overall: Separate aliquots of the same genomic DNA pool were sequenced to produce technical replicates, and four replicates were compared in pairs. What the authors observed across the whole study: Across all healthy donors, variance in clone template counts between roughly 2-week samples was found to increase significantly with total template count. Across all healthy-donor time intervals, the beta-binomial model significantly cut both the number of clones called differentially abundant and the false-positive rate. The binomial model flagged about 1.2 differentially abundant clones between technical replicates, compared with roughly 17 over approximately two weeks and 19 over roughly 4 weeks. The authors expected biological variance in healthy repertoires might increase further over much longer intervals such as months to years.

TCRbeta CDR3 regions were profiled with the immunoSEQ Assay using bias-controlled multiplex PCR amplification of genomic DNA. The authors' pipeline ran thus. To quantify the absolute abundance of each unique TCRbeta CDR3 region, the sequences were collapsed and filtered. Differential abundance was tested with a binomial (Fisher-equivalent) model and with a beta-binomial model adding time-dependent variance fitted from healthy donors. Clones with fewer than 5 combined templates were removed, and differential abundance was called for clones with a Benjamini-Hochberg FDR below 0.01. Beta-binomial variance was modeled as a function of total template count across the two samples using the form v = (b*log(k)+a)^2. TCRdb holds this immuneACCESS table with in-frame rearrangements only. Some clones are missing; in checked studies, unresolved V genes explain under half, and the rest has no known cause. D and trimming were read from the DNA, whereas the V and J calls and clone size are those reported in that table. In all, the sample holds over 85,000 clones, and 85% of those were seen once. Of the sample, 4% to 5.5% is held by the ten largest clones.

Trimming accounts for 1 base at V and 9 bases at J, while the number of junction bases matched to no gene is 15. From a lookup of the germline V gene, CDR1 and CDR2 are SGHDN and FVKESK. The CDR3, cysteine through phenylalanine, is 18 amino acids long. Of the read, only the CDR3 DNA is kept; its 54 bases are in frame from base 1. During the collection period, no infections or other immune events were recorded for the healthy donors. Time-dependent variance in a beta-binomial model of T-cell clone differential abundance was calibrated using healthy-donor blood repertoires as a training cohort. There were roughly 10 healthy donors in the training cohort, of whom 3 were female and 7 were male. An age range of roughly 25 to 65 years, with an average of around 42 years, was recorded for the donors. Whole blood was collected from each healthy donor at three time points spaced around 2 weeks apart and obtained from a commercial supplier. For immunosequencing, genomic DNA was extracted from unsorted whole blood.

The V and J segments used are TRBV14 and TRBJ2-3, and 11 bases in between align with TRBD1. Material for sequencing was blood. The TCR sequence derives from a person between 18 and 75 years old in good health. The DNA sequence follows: TGTGCCAGCAGCCAAGCGACTTTGGGGGACAGGGGGTCCGTGACGCAGTATTTT. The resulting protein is CASSQATLGDRGSVTQYF.